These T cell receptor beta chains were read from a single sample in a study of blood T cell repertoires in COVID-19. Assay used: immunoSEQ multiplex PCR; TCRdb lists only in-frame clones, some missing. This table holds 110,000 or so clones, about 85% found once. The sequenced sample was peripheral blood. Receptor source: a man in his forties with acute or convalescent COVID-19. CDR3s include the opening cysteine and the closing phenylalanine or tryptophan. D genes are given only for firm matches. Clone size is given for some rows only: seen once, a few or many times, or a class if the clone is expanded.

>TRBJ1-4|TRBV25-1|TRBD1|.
TGTGCCAGCAGTGAATCCCCAGGGGGGCTTTTGAATGAAAAACTGTTTTTT
CASSESPGGLLNEKLFF
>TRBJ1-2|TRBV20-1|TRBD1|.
TGCAGTGCGGAAGACAGGGGCGGCTACACCTTC
CSAEDRGGYTF
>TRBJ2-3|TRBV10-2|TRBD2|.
TGCGCCAGCAGTGGCGCGCTAGCGGGGGACACAGATACGCAGTATTTT
CASSGALAGDTDTQYF
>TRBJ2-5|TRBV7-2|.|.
TGTGCCAGCAGCTTACGGGGGCGGGGGTACCAAGAGACCCAGTACTTC
CASSLRGRGYQETQYF
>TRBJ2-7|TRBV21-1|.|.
TGTGGACTAGCGGGGGACGGGGGGGCCGAGCAGTACTTC
CGLAGDGGAEQYF
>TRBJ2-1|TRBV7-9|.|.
TGTGCCAGCAGCTTAGAAATAACCGGGAGTTACAATGAGCAGTTCTTC
CASSLEITGSYNEQFF
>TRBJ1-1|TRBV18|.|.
TGTGCCAGCTCACCACCGAGGGGGACCACTGAAGCTTTCTTT
CASSPPRGTTEAFF
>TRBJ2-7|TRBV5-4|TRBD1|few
TGTGCCAGCAGCTTGATCGGGACAGGGTCCCACGAGCAGTACTTC
CASSLIGTGSHEQYF
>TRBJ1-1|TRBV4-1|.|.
TGCGCCAGCAGCCAAGCGATTACAGTGGACACTGAAGCTTTCTTT
CASSQAITVDTEAFF
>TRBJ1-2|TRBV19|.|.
TGTGCCAGTAGTCCCGGAACAGGAAGCTATGGCTACACCTTC
CASSPGTGSYGYTF
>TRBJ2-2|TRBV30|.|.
TGTGCTGGCGGCAGGGCCGCTAGCACCGGGGAGCTGTTTTTT
CAGGRAASTGELFF
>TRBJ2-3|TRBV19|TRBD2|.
TGTGCCAGTAGGTCGAGGACTAGCCTCACAGATACGCAGTATTTT
CASRSRTSLTDTQYF
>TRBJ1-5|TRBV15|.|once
TGTGCCACCAGCAGAGACAGGGCCTCTCAGCCCCAGCATTTT
CATSRDRASQPQHF
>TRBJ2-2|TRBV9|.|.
TGTGCCAGCAGCGTCTACGCCGGGGAGCTGTTTTTT
CASSVYAGELFF
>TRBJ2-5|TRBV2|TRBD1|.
TGTGCCAGCTGTCCCGGGACAGGGCAAGAGACCCAGTACTTC
CASCPGTGQETQYF
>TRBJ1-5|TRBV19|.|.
TGTGCCACCAGAAGTCCTGCGGAGGAGCCCCAGCATTTT
CATRSPAEEPQHF
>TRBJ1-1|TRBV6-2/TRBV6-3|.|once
TGTGCCAGCAGTTACAGCACAGTAGCTTTCTTT
CASSYSTVAFF
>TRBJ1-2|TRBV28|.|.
TGTGCCAGCAGTTCCCCCGGGGTCCCGAGTTTGGGCTTC
CASSSPGVPSLGF
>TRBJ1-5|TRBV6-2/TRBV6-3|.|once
TGTGCCAGCAGTACCACGTCAGGGATCCATCAGCCCCAGCATTTT
CASSTTSGIHQPQHF
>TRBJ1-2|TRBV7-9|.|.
TGTGCCAGCAGCCCCGTGGAGGTGGAGGGCTACACCTTC
CASSPVEVEGYTF
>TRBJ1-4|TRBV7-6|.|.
TGTGCCAGCAGCTTAGCAGAAGGGGCGGGAGAAAAACTGTTTTTT
CASSLAEGAGEKLFF
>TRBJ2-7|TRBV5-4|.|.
TGTGCCAGCAGCCGCCTGCAGGGTTACGAGCAGTACTTC
CASSRLQGYEQYF
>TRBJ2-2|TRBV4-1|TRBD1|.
TGCGCCAGCAGCCTCAGGACAGGGGATGCCGGGGAGCTGTTTTTT
CASSLRTGDAGELFF
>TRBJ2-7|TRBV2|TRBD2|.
TGTGCCAGCAGGGGACTAGCGGGGGGCGAGCAGTACTTC
CASRGLAGGEQYF
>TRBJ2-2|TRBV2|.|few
TGTGCCAGCACTAGACAGGCCCCCACCGGGGAGCTGTTTTTT
CASTRQAPTGELFF
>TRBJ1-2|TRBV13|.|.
TGTGCCAGCCCGACCCCCGGGGACTATGGCTACACCTTC
CASPTPGDYGYTF
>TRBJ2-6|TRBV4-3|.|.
TGCGCCAGCAGCCAAGAGGTCCTCCGCGGGGCAGGGGCCAACGTCCTGACTTTC
CASSQEVLRGAGANVLTF
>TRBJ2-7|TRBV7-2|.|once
TGTGCCAGCAGCTTAGCGAGCGGTGGCCTCTACGAGCAGTACTTC
CASSLASGGLYEQYF
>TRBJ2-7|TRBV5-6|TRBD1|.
TGTGCCAGCAGCTTGTGGGATCGGGACAGGGCTCTCTACGAGCAGTACTTC
CASSLWDRDRALYEQYF
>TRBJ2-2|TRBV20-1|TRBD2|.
TGCAGTGCTAGTAGCGGGGGGCGGGTCACCGGGGAGCTGTTTTTT
CSASSGGRVTGELFF
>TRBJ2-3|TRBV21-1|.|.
TGTGCCAGCAGCAATTGCGAAGCCTCGATGACAGATACGCAGTATTTT
CASSNCEASMTDTQYF
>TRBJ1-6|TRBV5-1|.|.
TGCGCCAGCAGCTTGGCCCCAGAGGGAAATTCACCCCTCCACTTT
CASSLAPEGNSPLHF
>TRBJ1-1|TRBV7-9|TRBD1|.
TGTGCCAGCAGCAAACCCGGGACAGGCTGGGGAGCTTTCTTT
CASSKPGTGWGAFF
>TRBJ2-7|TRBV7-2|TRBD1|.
TGTGCCAGCAGCTATGACAGGGGTAGCTCCTACGAGCAGTACTTC
CASSYDRGSSYEQYF
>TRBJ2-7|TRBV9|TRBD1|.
TGTGCCAGCAGCGTTCGGACAGGGGGCCGGTACGAGCAGTACTTC
CASSVRTGGRYEQYF
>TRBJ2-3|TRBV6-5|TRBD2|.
TGTGCCAGCAGAAGCGGGGGGGCTACAGATACGCAGTATTTT
CASRSGGATDTQYF
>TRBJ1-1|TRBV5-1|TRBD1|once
TGCGCCAGCAGCTTGGCTGTGACAGGGTGGTTGAACACTGAAGCTTTCTTT
CASSLAVTGWLNTEAFF
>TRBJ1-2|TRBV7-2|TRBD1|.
TGTGCCAGCAGCTTATCATGGAGCGGCAGGGGGCCGAGTGATGGCTACACCTTC
CASSLSWSGRGPSDGYTF
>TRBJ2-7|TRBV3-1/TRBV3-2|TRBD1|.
TGTGCCAGCAGCCAAGGAGAGGGACAGGGCCACGAGCAGTACTTC
CASSQGEGQGHEQYF
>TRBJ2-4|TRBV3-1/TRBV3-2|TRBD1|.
TGTGCCAGCAGCCGTGGGACAGGACTAGCCAAAAACATTCAGTACTTC
CASSRGTGLAKNIQYF
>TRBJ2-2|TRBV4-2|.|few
TGTGCCAGCAGCGCCCGGGCGGGGGCCGTGAACACCGGGGAGCTGTTTTTT
CASSARAGAVNTGELFF
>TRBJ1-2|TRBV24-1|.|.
TGTGCCACCAGTGATTCATCCGGGGTACCATATGGCTACACCTTC
CATSDSSGVPYGYTF
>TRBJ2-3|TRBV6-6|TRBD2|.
TGTGCCAGCAGTTCGTCGCGGGGGGGCCAAGGAGATACGCAGTATTTT
CASSSSRGGQGDTQYF
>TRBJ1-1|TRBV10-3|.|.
TGTGCCACGACGGGGGAGAATGGGATGAACACTGAAGCTTTCTTT
CATTGENGMNTEAFF
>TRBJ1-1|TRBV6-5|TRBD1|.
TGTGCCAGCAGGGCAATACAGGGGGCTAACACTGAAGCTTTCTTT
CASRAIQGANTEAFF
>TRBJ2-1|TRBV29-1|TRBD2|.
TGCAGCGTGGACAATAGCGGGCGCTCCTACAATGAGCAGTTCTTC
CSVDNSGRSYNEQFF
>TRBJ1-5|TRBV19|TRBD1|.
TGTGCCAGCTCGGACAGGCCTCTGAATCAGCCCCAGCATTTT
CASSDRPLNQPQHF
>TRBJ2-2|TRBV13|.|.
TGTGCCAGCAGGCCGCAGGGCACCGGGGAGCTGTTTTTT
CASRPQGTGELFF
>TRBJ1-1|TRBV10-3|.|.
TGTGCCATCAGTGAATCACAGGCCCTCCAAACTGAAGCTTTCTTT
CAISESQALQTEAFF
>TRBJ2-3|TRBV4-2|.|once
TGTGCCAGCAGCCCCTCCCTAAACACAGATACGCAGTATTTT
CASSPSLNTDTQYF
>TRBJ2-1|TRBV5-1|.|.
TGCGCCAGCAGCGTGGGCCCCCGGGGAGATGAGCAGTTCTTC
CASSVGPRGDEQFF
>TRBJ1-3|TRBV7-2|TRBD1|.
TGTGCCAGCAGCTCCCGGGACAGCACTTTAAACACCATATATTTT
CASSSRDSTLNTIYF
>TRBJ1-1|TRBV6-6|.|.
TGTGCCAGCAGTAACCCCGACATTGGGGAAGCTTTCTTT
CASSNPDIGEAFF
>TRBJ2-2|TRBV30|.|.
TGTGCCTGGAGTGTATCCCGAGGTCTCGGGGAGCTGTTTTTT
CAWSVSRGLGELFF